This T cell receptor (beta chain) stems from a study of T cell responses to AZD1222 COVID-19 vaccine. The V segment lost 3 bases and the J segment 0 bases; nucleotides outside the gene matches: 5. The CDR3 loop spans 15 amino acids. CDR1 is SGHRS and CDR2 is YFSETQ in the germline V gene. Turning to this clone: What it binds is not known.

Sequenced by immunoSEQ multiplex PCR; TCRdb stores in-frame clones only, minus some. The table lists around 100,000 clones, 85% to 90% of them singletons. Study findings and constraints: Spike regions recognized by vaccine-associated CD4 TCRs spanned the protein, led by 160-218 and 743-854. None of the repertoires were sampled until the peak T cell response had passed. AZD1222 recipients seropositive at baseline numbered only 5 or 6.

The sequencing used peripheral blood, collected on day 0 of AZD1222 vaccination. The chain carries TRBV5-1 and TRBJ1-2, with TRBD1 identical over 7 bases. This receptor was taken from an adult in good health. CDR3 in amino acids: CASSSSGTANYGYTF. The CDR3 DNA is TGCGCCAGCAGCTCCTCCGGGACAGCTAACTATGGCTACACCTTC.